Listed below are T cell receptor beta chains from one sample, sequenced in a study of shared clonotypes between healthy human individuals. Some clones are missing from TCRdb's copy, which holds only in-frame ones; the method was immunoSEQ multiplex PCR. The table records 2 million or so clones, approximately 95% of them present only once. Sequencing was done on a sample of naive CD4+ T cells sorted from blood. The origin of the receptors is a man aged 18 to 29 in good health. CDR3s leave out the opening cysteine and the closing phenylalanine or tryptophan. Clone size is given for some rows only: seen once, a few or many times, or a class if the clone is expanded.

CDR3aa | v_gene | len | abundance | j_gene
ASSPLLGPGLKVETEAF | TRBV11-2 | 17 | - | TRBJ1-1
ASRPAGGGDTQY | TRBV6-1 | 12 | - | TRBJ2-3
SVEEGAGETQY | TRBV29-1 | 11 | - | TRBJ2-5
ASSEALDSTDTQY | TRBV6-1 | 13 | - | TRBJ2-3
ASSPQGKGSAEAF | TRBV18 | 13 | - | TRBJ1-1
ASSEKLRLITDTQY | TRBV7-2 | 14 | - | TRBJ2-3
ASRTELAGDDEQF | TRBV6-5 | 13 | - | TRBJ2-1
ASSPPLPGADTQY | TRBV18 | 13 | - | TRBJ2-3
ASSVGGGPYEQY | TRBV10-2 | 12 | once | TRBJ2-7
AWSVTRQIYNSPLH | TRBV30 | 14 | - | TRBJ1-6
ASSRSSTIGTEAF | TRBV6-5 | 13 | once | TRBJ1-1
ASSPPDRALPYGYT | TRBV14 | 14 | - | TRBJ1-2
ASTGGRTQF | TRBV2 | 9 | - | TRBJ2-1
ASSRGQGPYEQY | TRBV2 | 12 | - | TRBJ2-7
ASSFYEALRETQY | TRBV5-6 | 13 | - | TRBJ2-5
ASSLDTLPYGYT | TRBV7-2 | 12 | - | TRBJ1-2
ASSTTGQGSNQPQH | TRBV19 | 14 | - | TRBJ1-5
ASSTVRATNEKLF | TRBV7-9 | 13 | - | TRBJ1-4
ASSPGSNEKLF | TRBV6-5 | 11 | - | TRBJ1-4
ASSPSGGGTYNEQF | TRBV5-1 | 14 | - | TRBJ2-1
AWRDGSYSTDTQY | TRBV30 | 13 | - | TRBJ2-3
AISGEAWREGEQY | TRBV10-3 | 13 | - | TRBJ2-7
ASSIGGTGVFIGNQPQH | TRBV19 | 17 | - | TRBJ1-5
ASSFFTGGETQY | TRBV11-2 | 12 | - | TRBJ2-5
ASSVGTSGGGHEQY | TRBV9 | 14 | - | TRBJ2-7
ASALGDRVTNEKLF | TRBV12-5 | 14 | - | TRBJ1-4
ASHEGGQETQY | TRBV21-1 | 11 | once | TRBJ2-5
ASSLAHRPFYGYT | TRBV7-2 | 13 | - | TRBJ1-2
ASSLDRESDQPQH | TRBV27 | 13 | - | TRBJ1-5
ASSLGGQPSTDTQY | TRBV5-1 | 14 | once | TRBJ2-3
ASAPRARAPTNEKLF | TRBV27 | 15 | - | TRBJ1-4
ASSPRFQETQY | TRBV18 | 11 | - | TRBJ2-5
AWGTSGIGIEKLF | TRBV30 | 13 | - | TRBJ1-4
ASSLESGITEAF | TRBV7-8 | 12 | - | TRBJ1-1
ASSLLLAERWELF | TRBV7-4 | 13 | - | TRBJ2-2
ASSPRGAGGNTIY | TRBV4-1 | 13 | - | TRBJ1-3
ASSLALLSGSEAF | TRBV5-1 | 13 | - | TRBJ1-1
ASSPGQNTGELF | TRBV10-2 | 12 | - | TRBJ2-2
ASSVVDTQY | TRBV5-6 | 9 | - | TRBJ2-3
ARGSSGRALSTDTQY | TRBV2 | 15 | once | TRBJ2-3
ASSYFSNSPLH | TRBV6-6 | 11 | - | TRBJ1-6
ASSDSGTRETQY | TRBV28 | 12 | - | TRBJ2-5
ASSKRTGPGEKLF | TRBV5-6 | 13 | - | TRBJ1-4
AWSPKGAEAF | TRBV30 | 10 | - | TRBJ1-1
AIRESGTGVHEQY | TRBV10-3 | 13 | few | TRBJ2-7
ASRDRVQETQY | TRBV2 | 11 | - | TRBJ2-5